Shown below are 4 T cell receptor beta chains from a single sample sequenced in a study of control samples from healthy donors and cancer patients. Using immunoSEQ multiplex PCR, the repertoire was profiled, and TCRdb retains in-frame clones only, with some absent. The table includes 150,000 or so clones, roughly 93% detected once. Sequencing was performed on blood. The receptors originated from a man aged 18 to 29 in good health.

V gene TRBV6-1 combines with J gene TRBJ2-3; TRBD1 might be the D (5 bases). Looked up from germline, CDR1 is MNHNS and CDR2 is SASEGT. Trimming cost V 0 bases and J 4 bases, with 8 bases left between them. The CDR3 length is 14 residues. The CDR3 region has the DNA TGTGCCAGCAGTGAAGCCCAGGGCCCAGATACGCAGTATTTT. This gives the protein CASSEAQGPDTQYF.

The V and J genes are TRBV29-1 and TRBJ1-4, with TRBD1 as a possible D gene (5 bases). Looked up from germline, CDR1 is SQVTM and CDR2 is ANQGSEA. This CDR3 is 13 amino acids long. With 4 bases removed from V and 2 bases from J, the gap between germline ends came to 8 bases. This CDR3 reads CSVAKGTNEKLFF. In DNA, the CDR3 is TGCAGCGTTGCTAAGGGGACTAATGAAAAACTGTTTTTT.

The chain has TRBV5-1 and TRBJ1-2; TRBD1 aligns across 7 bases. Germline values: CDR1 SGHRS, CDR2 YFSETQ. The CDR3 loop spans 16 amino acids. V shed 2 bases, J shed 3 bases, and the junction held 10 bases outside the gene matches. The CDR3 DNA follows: TGCGCCAGCAGCTTTAAACCAGACAGGGCTTACTATGGCTACACCTTC. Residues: CASSFKPDRAYYGYTF. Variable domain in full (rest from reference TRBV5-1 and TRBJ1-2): KAGVTQTPRYLIKTRGQQVTLSCSPISGHRSVSWYQQTPGQGLQFLFEYFSETQRNKGNFPGRFSGRQFSNSRSEMNVSTLELGDSALYLCASSFKPDRAYYGYTFGSGTRLTVV.

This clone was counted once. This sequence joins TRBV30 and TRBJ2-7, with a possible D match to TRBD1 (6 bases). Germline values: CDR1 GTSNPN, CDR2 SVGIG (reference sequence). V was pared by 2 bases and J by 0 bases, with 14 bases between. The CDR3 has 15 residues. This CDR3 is CAWSRGKFDSYEQYF. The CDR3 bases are TGTGCCTGGAGTAGGGGGAAATTCGACTCCTACGAGCAGTACTTC.